Below, 2 T cell receptor beta chains from the same sample are listed, as sequenced in a study of blood T cell repertoires in COVID-19. Assay: immunoSEQ multiplex PCR; the TCRdb copy retains only in-frame clones and omits some. This sample has 130,000 or so clones, with approximately 80% found just once. The sequenced material came from peripheral blood. The receptors originated from a woman in her 70s with acute or convalescent COVID-19.

This rearrangement joins TRBV6-2 or TRBV6-3 to TRBJ1-2; TRBD1 agrees at 7 bases. Unmatched junction bases numbered 14, after V lost 1 base and J lost 3 bases. The CDR3 has 18 amino acids. Germline V gene sequence: CDR1 MNHEY, CDR2 SVGEGT. The CDR3 reads CASSYLIGTVTADYGYTF. CDR3 sequence (DNA): TGTGCCAGCAGTTACTTAATCGGGACAGTTACCGCTGACTATGGCTACACCTTC.

This clone has only one observation. This chain joins TRBV7-9 and TRBJ2-3; 8 nucleotides match TRBD1. The ends lost 6 bases at V and 3 bases at J; junction bases unmatched: 8. The germline gives CDR1 SEHNR, CDR2 FQNEAQ (reference sequence). This CDR3 is built from 15 residues. The CDR3: CASSRTGSETDTQYF. The CDR3 DNA follows: TGTGCCAGCAGTAGGACAGGGAGTGAGACAGATACGCAGTATTTT. Supplemented by reference TRBV7-9 and TRBJ2-3, the full variable domain reads DTGVSQNPRHKITKRGQNVTFRCDPISEHNRLYWYRQTLGQGPEFLTYFQNEAQLEKSRLLSDRFSAERPKGSFSTLEIQRTEQGDSAMYLCASSRTGSETDTQYFGPGTRLTVL.